This T cell receptor beta chain was captured by sequencing in a study of tumor-infiltrating lymphocytes in primary liver carcinoma. Whole-study findings and limits: Significantly larger top-250-clone fractions were found in tumors than in blood (p = 0.039). Overlap between tumor regions exceeded overlap of tumor with adjacent tissue or blood.

Germline V gene lookup returns CDR1 WSHSY and CDR2 SAAADI. The CDR3 extends over 13 amino acids. On this clonotype: The antigen is unknown. At one boundary the junction diverges from the germline segment, which might be a read error.

TCR beta cDNA came from about 500 ng total RNA, primed with a constant-region primer. ARM-PCR was slightly modified, and three nested multiplex PCR rounds with it gave rise to the TCR beta libraries. The study ran its first two PCR rounds for around 10 cycles each, using TRBV1-TRBV30 forward primers and a C-beta reverse primer. In TCRdb, the multiplex PCR reads were re-called with MiXCR into one record per CDR3 protein. The sample records some 100,000 distinct CDR3 sequences, approximately 70% being singletons. Extraction of RNA together with DNA used roughly 20-32 mg of unsorted bulk tissue. All patients had surgically resected primary liver carcinoma.

Specimen: liver tumor tissue from sampling region 2. Subset meaning: tumor region T2, inferior pole. This TCR was recovered from a woman aged 55-69 years with primary liver carcinoma and hepatitis B virus infection. V usage is TRBV10-2 and J usage is TRBJ2-5, with no clear D. CDR3 region: CTSRLGDQETQYF. CDR3 coding DNA: TGCACCAGCCGCCTTGGCGACCAAGAGACCCAGTACTTC.